The 12 T cell receptor beta chains presented below share a single source sample, sequenced in a study of read filtering for tumor transcriptome and immune sequencing. Molecular barcoded adaptors covering alpha/delta and beta/gamma chains were used on roughly 400 ng RNA. One entry per CDR3 protein results from TCRdb running MiXCR on the reads. The table records some 5,300 distinct CDR3 sequences, 20% of them present only once. The sample taken for sequencing was a population of CD138-negative cells sorted from bone marrow. The receptors come from a donor aged 40 or over with multiple myeloma.

This clonotype is medium-sized within its sample. V is TRBV6-2 or TRBV6-3 and J is TRBJ2-7; 10 nucleotides align to TRBD2. V was pared by 5 bases and J by 0 bases, with 1 base of the junction left unmatched. The CDR3 length is 14 residues. Germline values: CDR1 MNHEY, CDR2 SVGEGT. The CDR3 sequence: CASSGLADSYEQYF. The CDR3 region has the DNA TGTGCCAGCAGTGGACTAGCGGACTCCTACGAGCAGTACTTC.

A word on this clonotype: This likely stems from a read error, as it lies one base from a far larger clone. The rearrangement joins TRBV27 to TRBJ2-7, with a tentative D call TRBD2 (6 bases). Looked up from germline, CDR1 is MNHEY and CDR2 is SMNVEV (reference sequence). V dropped 2 bases and J dropped 7 bases, with 12 bases sitting between them. The CDR3 extends over 13 amino acids. The CDR3 DNA reads as TGTGCCAGCAGTTTAGTAGCGGACAATGAGCAGTACTTC. Its translation: CASSLVADNEQYF.

This clonotype is judged medium-sized. The CDR3 DNA reads TGCGCCAGCAGCCAAGGGTATCAGGCCTCCTACGAGCAGTACTTC. Encoded protein: CASSQGYQASYEQYF. The chain combines TRBV4-1 with TRBJ2-7; D is undetermined. The CDR3 covers 15 residues. Per the germline V gene, CDR1 is MGHRA and CDR2 is YSYEKL. V was pared by 1 base and J by 0 bases, with 10 bases between.

Details on this clonotype: A junction boundary mismatches the germline segment, possibly from a read error. The rearrangement uses TRBV7-2 and TRBJ2-7; D may match TRBD1 or TRBD2 (5 bases each). The germline V gene encodes CDR1 SGHTA and CDR2 FQGNSA. This CDR3 comprises 13 residues. Written as DNA, the CDR3 is TGTGCCAGCAGCCCCCTGGTAGCGTCAGGGCAGAACTTC. Its translation is CASSPLVASGQNF.

The sample holds one count of this clonotype. V and J are TRBV9 and TRBJ2-5; D is perhaps TRBD1 (6 bases). Trimming pared 0 bases from V and 4 bases from J, leaving 13 bases between. This CDR3 contains 15 residues. The germline CDR1 and CDR2 sequences are SGDLS and YYNGEE. The CDR3 region is CASSVEYGRGETQYF. The CDR3, as DNA: TGTGCCAGCAGCGTAGAATATGGCAGGGGAGAGACCCAGTACTTC. The whole variable domain, filled in from reference TRBV9 and TRBJ2-5, reads DSGVTQTPKHLITATGQRVTLRCSPRSGDLSVYWYQQSLDQGLQFLIQYYNGEERAKGNILERFSAQQFPDLHSELNLSSLELGDSALYFCASSVEYGRGETQYFGPGTRLLVL.

By sample fraction, this clonotype is medium-sized. The V gene is TRBV18, the J gene TRBJ1-1; D gene uncertain. V was shortened by 3 bases and J by 2 bases, with 13 bases between the two germline ends. The CDR3 covers 15 residues. Per the germline V gene, CDR1 is KGHSH and CDR2 is LQKENI. CDR3 sequence reads: CASSPTREGNTEAFF. CDR3 DNA: TGTGCCAGCTCACCGACTCGTGAGGGCAACACTGAAGCTTTCTTT.

A few counts support this clonotype. No conserved phenylalanine or tryptophan is present at the end of the CDR3, so a read error is the likely explanation. The limits of the CDR3 on the DNA are not certain, so only TCRdb's listed CDR3 is given. The chain joins TRBV29-1 to TRBJ2-1. Counting both end residues, the CDR3 totals 11 amino acids. Germline CDR1 and CDR2: SQVTM and ANQGSEA. This chain's CDR3 is CSVKENNEQLC.

In its sample, this clonotype was seen many times. It may be a read error: a sequence one base away is much more abundant. The chain recombines TRBV29-1 with TRBJ1-1; D is possibly TRBD1 (6 bases). The CDR3 spans 14 residues. The germline V and J ends were trimmed by 6 bases and 1 base, with 15 bases remaining between them. Germline V lookup: CDR1 SQVTM, CDR2 ANQGSEA. This chain's CDR3 is CSVNGQRANTEAFF. The CDR3 nucleotides read TGCAGCGTGAACGGACAGAGAGCGAACACTGAAGCTTTCTTT.

This clonotype is categorized as medium-sized. The chain links TRBV27 to TRBJ2-5; 7 bases fit TRBD2. The CDR3 loop spans 15 amino acids. Germline V lookup: CDR1 MNHEY, CDR2 SMNVEV (reference sequence). Germline trimming cut 6 bases from V and 5 bases from J; bases unmatched to any gene: 12. CDR3 nucleotides: TGTGCCAGCAGCCCAGGTGCGGGAGACGTGGAGACCCAGTACTTC. Translated, it gives CASSPGAGDVETQYF.

This clonotype is medium-sized in the sample. The chain employs TRBV7-9 and TRBJ2-7; D unresolved. This CDR3 has 12 residues. In germline, CDR1 is SEHNR, CDR2 FQNEAQ (reference sequence). The V end was cut by 4 bases, the J end by 2 bases, with 6 bases between. CDR3 residues: CASSSITYEQYF. The CDR3, as DNA: TGTGCCAGCAGCTCTATTACCTACGAGCAGTACTTC.

This clonotype showed up many times. The chain has TRBV20-1 and TRBJ1-1, with 7 bases that match TRBD1. The V segment lost 2 bases and the J segment 1 base; nucleotides outside the gene matches: 1. The CDR3 has 13 residues. The germline V gene encodes CDR1 DFQATT and CDR2 SNEGSKA (reference sequence). CDR3 bases: TGCAGTGCTAGAAGGGGGCCGAACACTGAAGCTTTCTTT. Translating it yields CSARRGPNTEAFF.

This clonotype showed up many times. A much larger clone is a single base away; this may be a read error. The J gene is TRBJ1-6, the V gene TRBV30; D not certain. The CDR3 totals 12 residues. CDR1 and CDR2 (germline): GTSNPN, SVGIG (reference sequence). In DNA, the CDR3 is TGTGCCTGGGGACTCTATAATTCACCCCGCCACTTT. Amino acid sequence: CAWGLYNSPRHF.